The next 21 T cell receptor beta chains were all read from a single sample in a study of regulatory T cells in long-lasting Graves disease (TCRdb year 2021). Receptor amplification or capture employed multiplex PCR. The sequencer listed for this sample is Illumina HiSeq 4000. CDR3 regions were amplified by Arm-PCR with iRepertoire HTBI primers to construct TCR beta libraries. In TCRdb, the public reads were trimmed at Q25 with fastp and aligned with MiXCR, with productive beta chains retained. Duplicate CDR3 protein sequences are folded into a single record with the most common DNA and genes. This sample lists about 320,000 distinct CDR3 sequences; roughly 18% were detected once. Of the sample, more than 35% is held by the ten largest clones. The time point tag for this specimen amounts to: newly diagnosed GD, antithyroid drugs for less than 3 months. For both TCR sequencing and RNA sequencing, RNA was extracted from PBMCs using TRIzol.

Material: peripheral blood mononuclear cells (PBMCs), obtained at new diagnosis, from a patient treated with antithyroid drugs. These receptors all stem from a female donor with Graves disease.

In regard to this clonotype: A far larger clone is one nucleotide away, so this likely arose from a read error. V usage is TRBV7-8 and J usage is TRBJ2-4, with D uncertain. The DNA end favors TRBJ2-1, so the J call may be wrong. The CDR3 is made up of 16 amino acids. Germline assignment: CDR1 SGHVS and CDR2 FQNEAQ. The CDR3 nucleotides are TGTGCCAGCAGCTTAGCCAGGTCTAGGTTAGTCAATGGGCAGTTCTTC. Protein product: CASSLARSRLVNGQFF.

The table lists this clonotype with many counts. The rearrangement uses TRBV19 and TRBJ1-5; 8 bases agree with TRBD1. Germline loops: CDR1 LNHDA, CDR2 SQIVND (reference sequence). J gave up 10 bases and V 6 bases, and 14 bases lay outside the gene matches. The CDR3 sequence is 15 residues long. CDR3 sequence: CASSLDRGALPPQHF. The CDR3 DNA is TGTGCCAGTAGCCTTGACAGGGGCGCCCTTCCCCCCCAGCATTTT.

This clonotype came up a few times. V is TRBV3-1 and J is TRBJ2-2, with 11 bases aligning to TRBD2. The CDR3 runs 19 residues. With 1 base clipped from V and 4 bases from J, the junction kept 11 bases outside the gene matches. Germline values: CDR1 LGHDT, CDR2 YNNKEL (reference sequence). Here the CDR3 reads CASSQVSLAGGYGTGELFF. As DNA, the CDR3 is TGTGCCAGCAGCCAAGTTTCGCTAGCGGGAGGATATGGCACCGGGGAGCTGTTTTTT. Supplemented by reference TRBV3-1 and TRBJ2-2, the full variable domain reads DTAVSQTPKYLVTQMGNDKSIKCEQNLGHDTMYWYKQDSKKFLKIMFSYNNKELIINETVPNRFSPKSPDKAHLNLHINSLELGDSAVYFCASSQVSLAGGYGTGELFFGEGSRLTVL.

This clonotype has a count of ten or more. The CDR3 bases are TGTGCCACCAGGACTACGAAGGCGGACACTGAAGCTTTCTTT. Amino acids: CATRTTKADTEAFF. The rearrangement links TRBV10-3 to TRBJ1-1; D is ambiguous. The germline gives CDR1 ENHRY, CDR2 SYGVKD. V lost 10 bases, J lost 3 bases, and 18 bases lay in between. This CDR3 comprises 14 residues.

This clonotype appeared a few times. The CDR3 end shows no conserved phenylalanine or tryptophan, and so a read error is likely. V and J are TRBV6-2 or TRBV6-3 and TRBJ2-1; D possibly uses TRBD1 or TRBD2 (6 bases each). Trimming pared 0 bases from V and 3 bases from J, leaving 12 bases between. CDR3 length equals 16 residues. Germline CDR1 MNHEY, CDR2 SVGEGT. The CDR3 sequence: CASSYSGAGNYNEQFC. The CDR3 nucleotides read TGTGCCAGCAGTTACTCGGGGGCGGGAAACTACAATGAGCAGTTCTGC.

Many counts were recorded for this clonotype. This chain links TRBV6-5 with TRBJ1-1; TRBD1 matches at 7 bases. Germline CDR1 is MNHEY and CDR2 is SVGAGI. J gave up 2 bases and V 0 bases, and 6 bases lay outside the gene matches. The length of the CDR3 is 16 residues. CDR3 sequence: CASSYSIRTGNTEAFF. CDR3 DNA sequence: TGTGCCAGCAGTTACTCGATCCGGACAGGTAACACTGAAGCTTTCTTT.

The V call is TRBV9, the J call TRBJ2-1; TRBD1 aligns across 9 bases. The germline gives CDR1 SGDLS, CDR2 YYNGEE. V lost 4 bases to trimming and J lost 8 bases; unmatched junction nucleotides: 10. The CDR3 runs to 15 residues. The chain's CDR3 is CASSNEGGTGYEQFF. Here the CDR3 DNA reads TGTGCCAGCAGCAACGAAGGCGGGACAGGGTATGAGCAGTTCTTC.

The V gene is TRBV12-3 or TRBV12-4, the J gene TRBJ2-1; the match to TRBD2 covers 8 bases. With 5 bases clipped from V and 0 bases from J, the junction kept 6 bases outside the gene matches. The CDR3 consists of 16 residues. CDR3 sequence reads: CASSPITSGSYNEQFF. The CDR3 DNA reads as TGTGCCAGCAGTCCGATAACTAGCGGCTCCTACAATGAGCAGTTCTTC.

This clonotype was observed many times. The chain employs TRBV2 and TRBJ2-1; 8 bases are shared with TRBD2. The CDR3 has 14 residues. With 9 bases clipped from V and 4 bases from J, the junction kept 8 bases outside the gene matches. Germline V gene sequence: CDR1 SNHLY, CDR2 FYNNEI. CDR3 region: CARQKRESYNEQFF. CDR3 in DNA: TGTGCCAGGCAGAAGCGGGAGAGTTACAATGAGCAGTTCTTC.

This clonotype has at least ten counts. For the CDR3, the DNA is TGTGCCACCAGTGAATTGGGACAGGGCCCAGATACGCAGTATTTT. Translation: CATSELGQGPDTQYF. The V gene is TRBV24-1, the J gene TRBJ2-3, with 9 bases aligning to TRBD1. The CDR3 is 15 amino acids. Germline V gene sequence: CDR1 KGHDR, CDR2 SFDVKD. V dropped 4 bases and J dropped 4; count of bases not matched to a gene: 5.

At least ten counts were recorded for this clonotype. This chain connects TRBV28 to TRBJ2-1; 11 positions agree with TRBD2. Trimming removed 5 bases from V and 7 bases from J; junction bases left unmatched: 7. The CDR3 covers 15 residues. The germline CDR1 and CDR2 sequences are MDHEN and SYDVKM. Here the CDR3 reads CASSPTSGSWNEQFF. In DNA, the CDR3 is TGTGCCAGCAGTCCAACTAGCGGGAGTTGGAATGAGCAGTTCTTC.

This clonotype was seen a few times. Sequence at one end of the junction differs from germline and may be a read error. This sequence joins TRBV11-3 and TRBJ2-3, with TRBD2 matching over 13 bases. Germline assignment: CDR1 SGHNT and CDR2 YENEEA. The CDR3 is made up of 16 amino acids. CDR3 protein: CASSPGLAGVADTQYF. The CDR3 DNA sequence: TGTGCTAGCAGCCCCGGACTAGCGGGAGTCGCAGATACGCAGTATTTT. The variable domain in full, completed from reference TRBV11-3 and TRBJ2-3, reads EAGVVQSPRYKIIEKKQPVAFWCNPISGHNTLYWYLQNLGQGPELLIRYENEEAVDDSQLPKDRFSAERLKGVDSTLKIQPAELGDSAVYLCASSPGLAGVADTQYFGPGTRLTVL.

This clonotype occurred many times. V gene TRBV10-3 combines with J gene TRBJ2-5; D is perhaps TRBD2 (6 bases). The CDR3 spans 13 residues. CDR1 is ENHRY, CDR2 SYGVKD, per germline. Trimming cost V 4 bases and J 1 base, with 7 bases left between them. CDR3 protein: CAISGGLQETQYF. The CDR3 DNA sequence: TGTGCCATCAGTGGGGGACTCCAAGAGACCCAGTACTTC.

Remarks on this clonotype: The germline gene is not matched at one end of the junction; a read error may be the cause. DNA of the CDR3: TGTGCCAGCAGCTTGAGACAGCGGGGGAACACCGGGGAGCTGTATTTC. It codes for CASSLRQRGNTGELYF. This sequence joins TRBV7-8 and TRBJ2-2; 8 bases map to TRBD2. Germline V gives CDR1 SGHVS, CDR2 FQNEAQ. This CDR3 is built from 16 residues.

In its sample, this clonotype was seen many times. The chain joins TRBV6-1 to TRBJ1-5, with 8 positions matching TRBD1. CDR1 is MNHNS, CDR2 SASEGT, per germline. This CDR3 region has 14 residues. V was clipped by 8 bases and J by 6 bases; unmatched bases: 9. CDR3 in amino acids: CASLTDRGPQPQHF. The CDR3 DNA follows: TGTGCCAGCCTTACCGACAGGGGCCCTCAGCCCCAGCATTTT.

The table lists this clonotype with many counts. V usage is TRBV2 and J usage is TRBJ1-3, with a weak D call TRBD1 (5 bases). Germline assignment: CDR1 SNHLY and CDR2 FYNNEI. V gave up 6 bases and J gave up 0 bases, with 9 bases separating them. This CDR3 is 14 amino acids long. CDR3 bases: TGTGCCAGCAGACTGGACACCTCTGGAAACACCATATATTTT. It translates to CASRLDTSGNTIYF.

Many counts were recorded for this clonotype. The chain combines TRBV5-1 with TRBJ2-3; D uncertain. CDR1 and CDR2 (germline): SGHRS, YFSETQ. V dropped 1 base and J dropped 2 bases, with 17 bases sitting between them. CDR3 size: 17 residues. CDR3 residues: CASSLNGPTLHTDTQYF. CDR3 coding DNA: TGCGCCAGCAGCTTGAACGGACCCACTCTTCACACAGATACGCAGTATTTT. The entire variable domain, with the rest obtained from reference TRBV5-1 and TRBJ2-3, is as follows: KAGVTQTPRYLIKTRGQQVTLSCSPISGHRSVSWYQQTPGQGLQFLFEYFSETQRNKGNFPGRFSGRQFSNSRSEMNVSTLELGDSALYLCASSLNGPTLHTDTQYFGPGTRLTVL.

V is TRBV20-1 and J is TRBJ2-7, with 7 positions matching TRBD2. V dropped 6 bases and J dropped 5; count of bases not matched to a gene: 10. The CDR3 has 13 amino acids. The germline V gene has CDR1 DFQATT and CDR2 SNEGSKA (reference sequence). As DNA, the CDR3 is TGCAGTGCCCCCTTTGCGGGAGTAAACGAGCAGTACTTC. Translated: CSAPFAGVNEQYF.

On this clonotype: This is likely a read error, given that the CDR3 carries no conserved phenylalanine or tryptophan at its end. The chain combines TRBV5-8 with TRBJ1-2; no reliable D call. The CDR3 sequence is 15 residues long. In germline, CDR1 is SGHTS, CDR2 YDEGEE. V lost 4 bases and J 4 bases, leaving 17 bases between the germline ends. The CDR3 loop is CASSPRVTASYGYTL. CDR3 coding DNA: TGTGCCAGCAGCCCGCGGGTCACAGCAAGCTATGGCTACACCCTC.

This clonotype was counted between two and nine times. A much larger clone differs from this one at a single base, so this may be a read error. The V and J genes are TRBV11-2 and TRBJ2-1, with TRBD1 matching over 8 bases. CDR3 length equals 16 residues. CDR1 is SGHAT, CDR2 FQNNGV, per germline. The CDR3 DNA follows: TGTGCCAGCATTTCACAGGGGGTTTTGCCTTGGGGTGAGCAGCTCTTC. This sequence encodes CASISQGVLPWGEQLF.

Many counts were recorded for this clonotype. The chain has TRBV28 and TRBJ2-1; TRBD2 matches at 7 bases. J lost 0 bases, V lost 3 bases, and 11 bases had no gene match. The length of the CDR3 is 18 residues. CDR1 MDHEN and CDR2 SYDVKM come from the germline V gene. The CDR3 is CASSLSSGEDSSYNEQFF. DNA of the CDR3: TGTGCCAGCAGTTTGTCCAGCGGGGAAGATAGCTCCTACAATGAGCAGTTCTTC.